This T cell receptor (beta chain) was sequenced for a study of CD8 T cells in Susac syndrome. A single count supports this clonotype. This CDR3 is built from 17 residues. Germline V gene sequence: CDR1 MNHEY, CDR2 SVGAGI. Losses at the gene ends were 0 bases for V and 5 bases for J; bases not matched to a gene: 7. TCR beta was sequenced from blood CD8+ and CD4+ T cells. An amount of RNA that ranged from 0.5 to 1 ug was reverse transcribed with random hexamers. Amplification of the TCR beta CDR3 was carried out by immunoSEQ multiplex PCR, which spanned a total of 54 Vbeta and 13 Jbeta segments. TCRdb reanalysed the immunoSEQ multiplex PCR reads using MiXCR and keeps one entry per CDR3 protein. The repertoire includes around 77,000 distinct CDR3 sequences, 95% to 96% of them detected once, and 0.11% sits in the top ten.

What was sequenced was CD4+ T cells from PBMCs. The receptor was derived from a human donor with multiple sclerosis. This chain uses TRBV6-5 with TRBJ2-5, with TRBD2 matching 12 bases. The CDR3 here is CASSYSASGGASETQYF. The DNA of the CDR3 is TGTGCCAGCAGTTACTCGGCTAGCGGGGGGGCAAGTGAGACCCAGTACTTC.